Below, 30 T cell receptor beta chains from the same sample are listed, as sequenced in a study of shared T cell receptors in the human thymus. Sequencing used immunoSEQ multiplex PCR; TCRdb keeps in-frame clones, though not all of them. The sample holds roughly 660,000 clones, approximately 88% seen once. A further study also used this sample, focusing on human thymus T cells.

The sequencing input was thymocytes. The origin of the receptors is a boy under three years old with a congenital heart defect.

Only a few counts were recorded for this clone. The chain carries TRBV28 and TRBJ1-4; D is possibly TRBD1 (5 bases). V was trimmed by 5 bases and J by 5 bases, leaving 12 bases between them. The V gene's germline CDR1 is MDHEN and CDR2 SYDVKM. This CDR3 has 14 amino acids. CDR3: CASSRAGGNEKLFF. The CDR3 DNA sequence: TGTGCCAGCAGTAGGGCGGGGGGGAATGAAAAACTGTTTTTT.

This chain uses TRBV2 with TRBJ2-1; 14 bases are shared with TRBD2. Germline CDR1 is SNHLY and CDR2 is FYNNEI. The CDR3 spans 22 residues. The trim removed 2 bases at V and 0 bases at J, leaving 15 bases unmatched. As DNA, the CDR3 is TGTGCCAGCAGTGAACAAGGCCAAGGGACTAGCGGGAGCTTGCTCTCCTACAATGAGCAGTTCTTC. Protein sequence: CASSEQGQGTSGSLLSYNEQFF.

The chain is built from TRBV28 and TRBJ2-7; the match to TRBD1 covers 8 bases. The V segment lost 6 bases and the J segment 5 bases; nucleotides outside the gene matches: 21. The CDR3 runs to 18 residues. Germline V CDR1 and CDR2: MDHEN, SYDVKM. This CDR3 reads CASSRGTGPGRGKNEQYF. The CDR3 coding sequence is TGTGCCAGCAGCCGTGGGACAGGACCCGGGAGAGGAAAAAACGAGCAGTACTTC.

Only one count was recorded for this clone. This sequence joins TRBV11-3 and TRBJ1-1, with 7 bases lining up with TRBD1. The CDR3 is 15 residues long. With V trimmed by 5 bases and J by 3 bases, 9 bases remained unmatched. The V gene's germline CDR1 is SGHNT and CDR2 YENEEA. CDR3 loop: CASSRNGQGDTEAFF. DNA of the CDR3: TGTGCCAGCAGCCGTAATGGTCAGGGGGACACTGAAGCTTTCTTT.

The chain recombines TRBV5-6 with TRBJ2-1, with a possible D match to TRBD2 (5 bases). Trimming removed 3 bases from V and 14 bases from J, with 12 bases in between. The CDR3 runs to 11 residues. Germline assignment: CDR1 SGHDT and CDR2 YYEEEE. CDR3 region: CASSSMGEEFF. The CDR3 DNA follows: TGTGCCAGCAGCTCAATGGGAGAGGAGTTCTTC.

V usage is TRBV12-5 and J usage is TRBJ2-1; TRBD1 matches 8 bases. Germline V lookup: CDR1 LGHNT, CDR2 FRNRAP. This CDR3 has 17 residues. Trimming removed 0 bases from V and 8 bases from J; junction bases left unmatched: 12. CDR3 nucleotide sequence: TGTGCTAGTGGTTTGGTACTAGGAGGACAGGGACCTCATGAGCAGTTCTTC. Protein product: CASGLVLGGQGPHEQFF.

This clone has a single count. The chain carries TRBV5-4 and TRBJ2-7; D is uncertain. Trimming shortened V by 1 base and J by 3 bases, and 14 bases separated the two germline ends. Germline values: CDR1 SGHNT, CDR2 YYREEE (reference sequence). This CDR3 region has 15 residues. DNA for the CDR3: TGTGCCAGCAGCTTGAACACAGACACCATCTACGAGCAGTACTTC. It specifies CASSLNTDTIYEQYF.

The table lists this clone with a count of one. The V call is TRBV29-1, the J call TRBJ2-1; D unresolved. V lost 2 bases to trimming and J lost 15 bases, with 5 bases between them. The CDR3 has 8 amino acids. Germline V CDR1 and CDR2: SQVTM, ANQGSEA. CDR3 DNA sequence: TGCAGCGTTGAATACAGGTTCTTC. Encoded protein: CSVEYRFF.

The gene calls are TRBV27 and TRBJ1-3; no reliable D call. The germline CDR1 and CDR2 sequences are MNHEY and SMNVEV (reference sequence). The CDR3 runs to 11 residues. V was clipped by 6 bases and J by 5 bases, with 5 bases between them. This chain's CDR3 is CASRSRNTIYF. The CDR3 DNA is TGTGCCAGCAGGTCCAGAAACACCATATATTTT.

V is TRBV4-3 and J is TRBJ2-2; TRBD2 agrees at 10 bases. Losses at the gene ends were 3 bases for V and 5 bases for J; bases not matched to a gene: 12. In germline, CDR1 is LGHNA, CDR2 YSLEER. This CDR3 region has 18 residues. CDR3 DNA sequence: TGCGCCAGCAGCCAGCTTATAGCGGGAGGTCTACTGACCGGGGAGCTGTTTTTT. This codes for CASSQLIAGGLLTGELFF.

The rearrangement links TRBV10-3 to TRBJ1-2, with D possibly matching TRBD1 (6 bases). V lost 10 bases and J 1 base, leaving 16 bases between the germline ends. The CDR3 runs to 14 residues. Germline CDR1 ENHRY, CDR2 SYGVKD. DNA of the CDR3: TGTGCCACCTCCACAGGGCTGGATAACTATGGCTACACCTTC. Translated: CATSTGLDNYGYTF.

Here the CDR3 reads CASSVPTTTGGNRLSEAFF. Here the CDR3 DNA reads TGTGCCAGCAGCGTACCCACAACGACGGGGGGGAATCGGCTTTCCGAAGCTTTCTTT. The chain has TRBV9 and TRBJ1-1, with D possibly matching TRBD1 (5 bases). The CDR3 loop spans 19 amino acids. V lost 1 base, J lost 8 bases, and 30 bases lay in between. From germline, CDR1 is SGDLS and CDR2 YYNGEE.

This clone was detected only once. V usage is TRBV4-1 and J usage is TRBJ1-1; TRBD1 matches at 7 bases. CDR3 length: 17 residues. Germline V gene data show CDR1 as MGHRA and CDR2 as YSYEKL. The ends lost 3 bases at V and 2 bases at J; junction bases unmatched: 12. CDR3 sequence (DNA): TGCGCCAGCAGCCAGTGGACAGGTGACCCTGGAAACACTGAAGCTTTCTTT. Translated: CASSQWTGDPGNTEAFF.

J is TRBJ1-3 and V is TRBV18, with D possibly matching TRBD1 (6 bases). Trimming took off 3 bases at V and 3 bases at J, with 9 bases between the two ends. The CDR3 is 14 residues long. CDR1 KGHSH and CDR2 LQKENI come from the germline V gene. The CDR3 sequence: CASSPQGHGNTIYF. The CDR3 DNA reads as TGTGCCAGCTCACCCCAGGGGCATGGAAACACCATATATTTT.

The CDR3 sequence is CASSLTGYQDTGELFF. CDR3 nucleotides: TGTGCCAGCAGCCTCACAGGGTATCAGGACACCGGGGAGCTGTTTTTT. The chain carries TRBV7-8 and TRBJ2-2; D perhaps matches TRBD1 (6 bases). CDR1 is SGHVS and CDR2 is FQNEAQ in the germline V gene. V was cut by 5 bases and J by 3 bases, with 16 bases left in between. The CDR3 extends over 16 amino acids.

The chain couples TRBV5-5 to TRBJ2-5, with 8 bases identical to TRBD2. Losses at the gene ends were 3 bases for V and 2 bases for J; bases not matched to a gene: 12. Germline CDR1 and CDR2: SGHKS and YYEKEE (reference sequence). CDR3 length: 17 amino acids. In nucleotides, the CDR3 is TGTGCCAGCAGCTGTCCCCGAGCGGGAGCCTTACAAGAGACCCAGTACTTC. Translated: CASSCPRAGALQETQYF.

The CDR3 sequence: CASSLYRGGETQYF. The DNA for the CDR3 is TGTGCCAGCAGCTTGTACAGGGGGGGAGAGACCCAGTACTTC. V is TRBV5-4 and J is TRBJ2-5; D is possibly TRBD1 (8 bases). Trimming removed 1 base at V and 4 bases at J, with 11 bases between. There are 14 residues in the CDR3. Per the germline V gene, CDR1 is SGHNT and CDR2 is YYREEE (reference sequence).

The V call is TRBV12-1, the J call TRBJ2-2; TRBD2 is the table's D call and was not checked against the DNA. TRBV12-1 is a recognized pseudogene. The CDR3 spans 15 residues. In DNA form, the CDR3 reads TGTGCAGACCGGCGGGACTGCCTAAACACCGGGGAGCTGTTTTTT. It is translated as CADRRDCLNTGELFF.

The chain has TRBV4-1 and TRBJ1-1; possibly TRBD1 for D (6 bases). Germline V CDR1 and CDR2: MGHRA, YSYEKL. This CDR3 comprises 17 residues. The V and J ends lost 4 bases and 3 bases respectively, with 21 bases between them. CDR3: CASSPALRRRGDTEAFF. The CDR3, as DNA: TGCGCCAGCAGCCCAGCCCTCCGTCGCAGGGGTGACACTGAAGCTTTCTTT.

The chain employs TRBV12-5 and TRBJ1-5; D not certain. This CDR3 has 14 amino acids. V was shortened by 2 bases and J by 5 bases, with 10 bases between the two germline ends. CDR1 and CDR2 from the germline V gene are LGHNT and FRNRAP. The CDR3 spells CASGLRSEDQPQHF. In DNA, the CDR3 is TGTGCTAGTGGTTTGCGATCCGAGGATCAGCCCCAGCATTTT. The whole variable domain, remainder taken from reference TRBV12-5 and TRBJ1-5, is DARVTQTPRHKVTEMGQEVTMRCQPILGHNTVFWYRQTMMQGLELLAYFRNRAPLDDSGMPKDRFSAEMPDATLATLKIQPSEPRDSAVYFCASGLRSEDQPQHFGDGTRLSIL.

This clone came up a few times. The rearrangement joins TRBV5-1 to TRBJ2-7, with a possible D match to TRBD2 (5 bases). CDR1 and CDR2 from the germline V gene are SGHRS and YFSETQ. CDR3 length: 15 amino acids. V gave up 1 base and J gave up 3 bases, with 14 bases separating them. The CDR3 DNA reads TGCGCCAGCAGCTTGTCACGGACGGGGATCTACGAGCAGTACTTC. It is translated as CASSLSRTGIYEQYF.

V usage is TRBV27 and J usage is TRBJ2-7; 11 bases are a match to TRBD2. This CDR3 spans 14 amino acids. Germline loops: CDR1 MNHEY, CDR2 SMNVEV (reference sequence). Trimming removed 6 bases from V and 1 base from J; junction bases left unmatched: 2. The CDR3 DNA is TGTGCCAGCAGGTGGACTAGCGGGTCCTACGAGCAGTACTTC. Its protein product is CASRWTSGSYEQYF.

In its sample, this clone was seen once. The chain has TRBV11-2 and TRBJ2-5; 12 nucleotides line up with TRBD2. The CDR3 extends over 16 amino acids. CDR1 SGHAT and CDR2 FQNNGV come from the germline V gene. The V gene end was trimmed by 5 bases and the J gene end by 2 bases; junction bases not matched to a gene: 6. In DNA, the CDR3 is TGTGCCAGCAGCCCCAGACTAGCGGGGGAGCAAGAGACCCAGTACTTC. It yields the protein CASSPRLAGEQETQYF.

Here the CDR3 reads CASSDGGLHSNQPQHF. Written as DNA, the CDR3 is TGTGCCAGCAGTGATGGGGGACTTCATAGCAATCAGCCCCAGCATTTT. The rearrangement joins TRBV6-1 to TRBJ1-5; possibly TRBD1 for D (5 bases). Germline V gene lookup returns CDR1 MNHNS and CDR2 SASEGT. V was clipped by 3 bases and J by 0 bases, with 12 bases between them. CDR3 length equals 16 residues.

The V and J genes are TRBV30 and TRBJ2-1; TRBD2 is a possible D gene (6 bases). Trimming cost V 5 bases and J 0 bases, with 23 bases left between them. CDR3 length: 18 amino acids. From germline, CDR1 is GTSNPN and CDR2 SVGIG (reference sequence). The CDR3 DNA is TGTGCCTGGGCCTCCCTAGGAGGGAGGCCCATCTCCTACAATGAGCAGTTCTTC. Translating it yields CAWASLGGRPISYNEQFF.

The chain is built from TRBV27 and TRBJ2-7; D might be TRBD2 (5 bases). Germline-derived CDR1 and CDR2 are MNHEY and SMNVEV (reference sequence). V lost 0 bases to trimming and J lost 1 base, with 7 bases between them. This CDR3 is 14 amino acids long. In nucleotides, the CDR3 is TGTGCCAGCAGTTTATCGGGAGTATCCTACGAGCAGTACTTC. This codes for CASSLSGVSYEQYF.

The chain uses TRBV15 and TRBJ2-4, with TRBD2 matching over 12 bases. With V trimmed by 0 bases and J by 0 bases, 21 bases remained unmatched. Per the germline V gene, CDR1 is LNHNV and CDR2 is YYDKDF (reference sequence). The CDR3 sequence is 24 residues long. CDR3 residues: CATSREAGYSQTSGRPQAKNIQYF. The CDR3 DNA reads TGTGCCACCAGCAGAGAGGCTGGTTACTCTCAGACTAGCGGGAGACCCCAAGCCAAAAACATTCAGTACTTC.

The chain couples TRBV30 to TRBJ2-2, with 7 bases lining up with TRBD2. Germline CDR1 reads GTSNPN; CDR2 reads SVGIG (reference sequence). This CDR3 has 15 residues. The junction had 11 bases not matched to a gene; V was cut back by 5 bases and J by 5 bases. CDR3 region: CAWGTSVRWTGELFF. The DNA for the CDR3 is TGTGCCTGGGGAACTAGCGTGAGGTGGACCGGGGAGCTGTTTTTT.

CDR3 loop: CASSDNLHTAGYEQYF. The CDR3 DNA reads as TGTGCCAGCAGTGATAACCTCCACACCGCAGGCTACGAGCAGTACTTC. The V gene is TRBV25-1, the J gene TRBJ2-7, with D hard to call. V lost 3 bases to trimming and J lost 3 bases, with 18 bases between them. Germline-derived CDR1 and CDR2 are MGHDK and SYGVNS. The CDR3 consists of 16 residues.

J is TRBJ1-1 and V is TRBV5-4, with TRBD1 matching 8 bases. Germline trimming cut 3 bases from V and 1 base from J; bases unmatched to any gene: 5. The CDR3 contains 15 residues. Germline V gene lookup returns CDR1 SGHNT and CDR2 YYREEE (reference sequence). The CDR3 reads CASSSQGGPNTEAFF. In DNA form, the CDR3 reads TGTGCCAGCAGCTCACAGGGGGGCCCGAACACTGAAGCTTTCTTT.